The 22 T cell receptor beta chains given below trace back to one sample, sequenced in a study of vaccination and CD4 T cells after COVID-19. These TCRs are of unknown antigen specificity. Treatment indicated: roughly 10-day PBMC culture with coronavirus spike peptide pools or control peptides (ViraFEST assay). The Oncomine TCR Beta short-read assay was what sequenced the DNA obtained from cultured CD4+ T cells. TCRdb recomputed calls from the PCR reads with MiXCR, one row per CDR3 protein. The sample records more than 10,000 distinct CDR3 sequences, less than 65% being singletons. Sequencing was done on a sample of CD4+ T cells from blood, cultured in vitro. The source of these receptors is a human donor who had recovered from COVID-19.

This clonotype was detected once. The V and J genes are TRBV3-1 and TRBJ1-5, with 7 bases lining up with TRBD1. Per germline, CDR1 LGHDT and CDR2 YNNKEL (reference sequence). Unmatched junction bases numbered 3, after V lost 3 bases and J lost 4 bases. The CDR3 spans 14 residues. CDR3 coding DNA: TGTGCCAGCAGCCAGTTACAGGGGAATCAGCCCCAGCATTTT. As protein: CASSQLQGNQPQHF. The full variable domain, its missing parts supplied by reference TRBV3-1 and TRBJ1-5, is DTAVSQTPKYLVTQMGNDKSIKCEQNLGHDTMYWYKQDSKKFLKIMFSYNNKELIINETVPNRFSPKSPDKAHLNLHINSLELGDSAVYFCASSQLQGNQPQHFGDGTRLSIL.

This rearrangement joins TRBV27 to TRBJ2-4; D remains unclear. The germline V and J ends were trimmed by 5 bases and 0 bases, with 5 bases remaining between them. Germline CDR1 MNHEY, CDR2 SMNVEV (reference sequence). The CDR3 totals 13 residues. CDR3 DNA sequence: TGTGCCAGCAGTCCCCTAGCCAAAAACATTCAGTACTTC. Translated, it gives CASSPLAKNIQYF.

The V and J genes are TRBV12-3 or TRBV12-4 and TRBJ2-1; tentatively, D is TRBD2 (7 bases). This CDR3 spans 12 amino acids. The V gene lost 7 bases and the J gene lost 8 bases, with 12 bases spanning the gap. The CDR3 coding sequence is TGTGCCAGCATTGGGGGGGGCGATGAGCAGTTCTTC. Translated: CASIGGGDEQFF.

In its sample, this clonotype was seen a few times. This chain uses TRBV20-1 with TRBJ1-5, with 9 bases lining up with TRBD1. J was trimmed by 2 bases and V by 2 bases; bases with no gene match: 1. Germline values: CDR1 DFQATT, CDR2 SNEGSKA (reference sequence). The CDR3 length is 14 residues. The CDR3 sequence: CSARRTGGNQPQHF. In DNA form, the CDR3 reads TGCAGTGCTAGACGGACAGGGGGCAATCAGCCCCAGCATTTT.

The chain combines TRBV7-8 with TRBJ2-5, with unresolved D. V gave up 5 bases and J gave up 1 base, with 17 bases separating them. CDR3 length: 16 residues. Germline V gene lookup returns CDR1 SGHVS and CDR2 FQNEAQ. In nucleotides, the CDR3 is TGTGCCAGCAGCCCTGCCAGGTTTTCGGTCCAAGAGACCCAGTACTTC. Translation gives CASSPARFSVQETQYF.

The chain joins TRBV27 to TRBJ1-1, with D possibly being TRBD1 (5 bases). CDR3 length equals 13 residues. Germline V gene sequence: CDR1 MNHEY, CDR2 SMNVEV (reference sequence). Trimming stripped 3 bases from V and 1 base from J, with 6 bases between. CDR3: CASSFRENTEAFF. In DNA form, the CDR3 reads TGTGCCAGCAGTTTCAGGGAGAACACTGAAGCTTTCTTT.

This clonotype has more than one count but fewer than ten. The chain links TRBV20-1 to TRBJ2-3; tentative D call: TRBD2 (6 bases). The V gene lost 4 bases and the J gene lost 0 bases, with 14 bases spanning the gap. Germline assignment: CDR1 DFQATT and CDR2 SNEGSKA (reference sequence). The CDR3 spans 15 residues. The CDR3 DNA is TGCAGTGCTACCAAACCAGGGACTAGCACAGATACGCAGTATTTT. As protein: CSATKPGTSTDTQYF.

V and J are TRBV30 and TRBJ2-3; D tentatively fits TRBD1 or TRBD2 (5 bases each). This CDR3 has 13 residues. Trimming took off 3 bases at V and 1 base at J, with 8 bases between the two ends. CDR1 and CDR2 (germline): GTSNPN, SVGIG (reference sequence). In nucleotides, the CDR3 is TGTGCCTGGAGCCGGGACCGCACAGATACGCAGTATTTT. Its protein product is CAWSRDRTDTQYF.

This sequence joins TRBV7-8 and TRBJ2-7; D call uncertain. The CDR3 is 13 amino acids. Germline CDR1 SGHVS, CDR2 FQNEAQ. Trimming stripped 0 bases from V and 2 bases from J, with 5 bases between. The CDR3 DNA reads as TGTGCCAGCAGCTTAGCGGACGCCTACGAGCAGTACTTC. Its translation: CASSLADAYEQYF. Supplemented by reference TRBV7-8 and TRBJ2-7, the full variable domain reads GAGVSQSPRYKVAKRGQDVALRCDPISGHVSLFWYQQALGQGPEFLTYFQNEAQLDKSGLPSDRFFAERPEGSVSTLKIQRTQQEDSAVYLCASSLADAYEQYFGPGTRLTVT.

The rearrangement uses TRBV30 and TRBJ1-2; D is undetermined. The CDR3 sequence is 13 residues long. Germline V CDR1 and CDR2: GTSNPN, SVGIG (reference sequence). V was cut by 3 bases and J by 7 bases, with 15 bases left in between. CDR3 sequence: CAWSNEGFSGYTF. CDR3 nucleotides: TGTGCCTGGAGCAACGAAGGGTTTTCTGGCTACACCTTC.

The sample holds one count of this clonotype. The rearrangement uses TRBV20-1 and TRBJ2-1; TRBD2 aligns across 10 bases. Losses at the gene ends were 2 bases for V and 0 bases for J; bases not matched to a gene: 10. The CDR3 is made up of 18 amino acids. The germline V gene has CDR1 DFQATT and CDR2 SNEGSKA (reference sequence). CDR3 residues: CSARKPGLASSSYNEQFF. The CDR3 DNA is TGCAGTGCTAGAAAACCGGGACTAGCGTCTAGCTCCTACAATGAGCAGTTCTTC.

Only one count was recorded for this clonotype. V gene TRBV14 combines with J gene TRBJ2-3, with 10 nucleotides matching TRBD2. The germline CDR1 and CDR2 sequences are SGHDN and FVKESK. V shed 6 bases and J 0 bases; nucleotides not matched to a gene: 3. CDR3 length equals 15 residues. In DNA form, the CDR3 reads TGTGCCAGCAGAGTAGCGGGAGGAAGCACAGATACGCAGTATTTT. This codes for CASRVAGGSTDTQYF.

This chain connects TRBV6-5 to TRBJ1-4; 8 bases agree with TRBD1. Germline loops: CDR1 MNHEY, CDR2 SVGAGI. Losses at the gene ends were 0 bases for V and 8 bases for J; bases not matched to a gene: 14. The CDR3 covers 18 residues. The CDR3 spells CASSYSIRTGPLREKLFF. The CDR3 DNA reads as TGTGCCAGCAGTTACTCGATCCGGACAGGGCCGTTGCGCGAAAAACTGTTTTTT.

The chain carries TRBV5-8 and TRBJ1-5, with a tentative D call TRBD1 (5 bases). The CDR3 runs to 14 residues. Germline V lookup: CDR1 SGHTS, CDR2 YDEGEE. Trimming took off 4 bases at V and 11 bases at J, with 19 bases between the two ends. The CDR3 is CASSRDRAYGAQHF. In nucleotides, the CDR3 is TGTGCCAGCAGCCGGGACCGAGCCTACGGAGCCCAGCATTTT.

V usage is TRBV19 and J usage is TRBJ2-3, with TRBD2 identical over 8 bases. The CDR3 length is 16 residues. V was pared by 4 bases and J by 4 bases, with 10 bases of the junction left unmatched. Germline loops: CDR1 LNHDA, CDR2 SQIVND (reference sequence). The CDR3 bases are TGTGCCAGTAGTAGTCAGAGCGGGAGAGAACCAGATACGCAGTATTTT. This translates into CASSSQSGREPDTQYF.

This chain links TRBV10-3 with TRBJ1-1, with 8 positions matching TRBD1. Germline V gene data show CDR1 as ENHRY and CDR2 as SYGVKD. The V gene end was trimmed by 10 bases and the J gene end by 4 bases; junction bases not matched to a gene: 14. CDR3 length equals 15 residues. CDR3 protein: CATHGQGSVGTEAFF. The CDR3 DNA reads TGTGCCACCCACGGACAGGGCAGTGTGGGCACTGAAGCTTTCTTT.

In this sample, this clonotype turned up once. The rearrangement links TRBV20-1 to TRBJ1-3; no clear D gene. Trimming stripped 7 bases from V and 0 bases from J, with 16 bases between. Germline assignment: CDR1 DFQATT and CDR2 SNEGSKA (reference sequence). The CDR3 runs 15 residues. CDR3 sequence (DNA): TGCAGTGTTCCAGATCCCAATCTCTCTGGAAACACCATATATTTT. It translates to CSVPDPNLSGNTIYF.

The sample holds a few counts of this clonotype. The genes are TRBV6-2 or TRBV6-3 and TRBJ2-3, with unresolved D. This CDR3 is built from 15 residues. Germline V gene data show CDR1 as MNHEY and CDR2 as SVGEGT. The V and J ends lost 8 bases and 0 bases respectively, with 15 bases between them. The CDR3 sequence is CASFPRQPSTDTQYF. The CDR3 nucleotides are TGTGCCAGCTTCCCTAGACAACCTAGCACAGATACGCAGTATTTT.

The chain is built from TRBV2 and TRBJ1-5; TRBD1 is a possible D gene (5 bases). The CDR3 is made up of 14 amino acids. Germline V gene data show CDR1 as SNHLY and CDR2 as FYNNEI. V lost 5 bases and J 7 bases, leaving 15 bases between the germline ends. CDR3 nucleotides: TGTGCCAGCAGTCAGGAAGGGGTAGGCCAGCCCCAGCATTTT. Translation gives CASSQEGVGQPQHF.

This clonotype was seen more than once but under ten times. The J gene is TRBJ1-5, the V gene TRBV20-1; D remains unclear. Germline V gives CDR1 DFQATT, CDR2 SNEGSKA (reference sequence). This CDR3 comprises 14 residues. Trimming cost V 6 bases and J 2 bases, with 14 bases left between them. As DNA, the CDR3 is TGCAGTGCCCAAAGGAATGTGGGCAATCAGCCCCAGCATTTT. It encodes CSAQRNVGNQPQHF.

The chain joins TRBV7-9 to TRBJ2-1; perhaps TRBD2 as D (5 bases). This CDR3 comprises 14 residues. From germline, CDR1 is SEHNR and CDR2 FQNEAQ (reference sequence). The V end lost 8 bases, the J end lost 5 bases, and 16 bases lay between the germline ends. Here the CDR3 DNA reads TGTGCCAGCCCTCCGGTTAGCGAAGACAATGAGCAGTTCTTC. Translation gives CASPPVSEDNEQFF.

The V gene is TRBV27, the J gene TRBJ1-1, with TRBD1 matching over 10 bases. CDR3 size: 15 residues. The germline V gene has CDR1 MNHEY and CDR2 SMNVEV (reference sequence). Trimming removed 4 bases from V and 4 bases from J; junction bases left unmatched: 6. The CDR3 region has the DNA TGTGCCAGCAGTTCCTCGGGACAGGGGCCCACTGAAGCTTTCTTT. It translates to CASSSSGQGPTEAFF.